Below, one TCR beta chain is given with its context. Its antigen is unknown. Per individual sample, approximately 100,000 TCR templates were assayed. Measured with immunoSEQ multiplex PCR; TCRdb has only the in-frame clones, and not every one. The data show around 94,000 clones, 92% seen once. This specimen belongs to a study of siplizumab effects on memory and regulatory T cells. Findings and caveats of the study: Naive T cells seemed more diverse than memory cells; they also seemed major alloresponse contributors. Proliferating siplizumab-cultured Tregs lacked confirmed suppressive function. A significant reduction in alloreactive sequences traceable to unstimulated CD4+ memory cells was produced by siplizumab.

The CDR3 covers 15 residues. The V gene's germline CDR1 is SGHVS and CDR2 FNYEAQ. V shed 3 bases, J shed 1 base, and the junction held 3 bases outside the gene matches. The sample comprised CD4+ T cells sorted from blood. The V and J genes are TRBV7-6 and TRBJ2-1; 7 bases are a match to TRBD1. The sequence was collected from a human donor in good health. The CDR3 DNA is TGTGCCAGCAGCTTGGGGACAGCGTCCTACAATGAGCAGTTCTTC. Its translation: CASSLGTASYNEQFF.